This passage covers 15 T cell receptor beta chains from one sample sequenced in a study of blood T cell repertoires in COVID-19. Assay used: immunoSEQ multiplex PCR; TCRdb lists only in-frame clones, some missing. The data contain roughly 41,000 clones, 87% of them singletons. Sequenced material: peripheral blood. The receptors were sampled from a human donor in a cohort sampled during active COVID-19.

This chain links TRBV28 with TRBJ2-7, with 7 bases matching TRBD1. The CDR3 sequence is 14 residues long. V shed 6 bases, J shed 3 bases, and the junction held 8 bases outside the gene matches. Germline V gene lookup returns CDR1 MDHEN and CDR2 SYDVKM. The DNA of the CDR3 is TGTGCCAGCAGGAAACAGGGGATTGGCTACGAGCAGTACTTC. Translation: CASRKQGIGYEQYF.

The V call is TRBV29-1, the J call TRBJ2-3; TRBD2 agrees at 12 bases. The germline CDR1 and CDR2 sequences are SQVTM and ANQGSEA. Unmatched junction bases numbered 6, after V lost 2 bases and J lost 6 bases. The CDR3 has 15 amino acids. This CDR3 reads CSVERTSGTSDTQYF. The CDR3 bases are TGCAGCGTTGAAAGGACTAGCGGGACTTCGGATACGCAGTATTTT.

The V gene is TRBV6-5, the J gene TRBJ1-1; 11 bases are shared with TRBD1. Trimming at V came to 0 bases and at J to 6 bases, leaving 3 bases not matched to a gene. Germline V gives CDR1 MNHEY, CDR2 SVGAGI. The CDR3 totals 15 residues. The CDR3 is CASSYSGTGGSEAFF. CDR3 bases: TGTGCCAGCAGTTACTCGGGGACAGGGGGGTCTGAAGCTTTCTTT.

V is TRBV7-2 and J is TRBJ1-2; a possible D gene is TRBD1 (6 bases). The CDR3 spans 14 residues. The V end lost 4 bases, the J end lost 5 bases, and 14 bases lay between the germline ends. Germline CDR1 SGHTA, CDR2 FQGNSA. This chain's CDR3 is CASSSGRGGYGYTF. The CDR3 DNA follows: TGTGCCAGCAGCTCGGGCAGGGGCGGATATGGCTACACCTTC.

The genes are TRBV21-1 and TRBJ2-5; no check of the table's D call, TRBD2, against the DNA was made. TRBV21-1 is assigned pseudogene status. The CDR3 loop spans 19 amino acids. The CDR3 here is CASSKGLVEWLAVQETQYF. CDR3 coding DNA: TGTGCCAGCAGCAAAGGTCTAGTAGAATGGCTAGCGGTTCAAGAGACCCAGTACTTC.

In this sample, this clone turned up once. The CDR3, as DNA: TGTGCCAGCGGCTCCAGGGCTCGGATTGACGAGCAGTACTTC. Translating gives CASGSRARIDEQYF. The chain is built from TRBV11-2 and TRBJ2-7, with D possibly TRBD1 on 5 matching bases. Germline assignment: CDR1 SGHAT and CDR2 FQNNGV. Trimming took off 8 bases at V and 5 bases at J, with 19 bases between the two ends. The CDR3 has 14 residues.

The gene calls are TRBV12-3 or TRBV12-4 and TRBJ1-1; D is unclear. Trimming took off 6 bases at V and 1 base at J, with 6 bases between the two ends. The CDR3 has 12 amino acids. In DNA, the CDR3 is TGTGCCAGCAGGCCCGGGAACACTGAAGCTTTCTTT. It translates to CASRPGNTEAFF.

The chain joins TRBV7-2 to TRBJ2-3, with D perhaps matching TRBD2 (5 bases). CDR1 and CDR2 (germline): SGHTA, FQGNSA. The germline V and J ends were trimmed by 5 bases and 3 bases, with 15 bases remaining between them. The length of the CDR3 is 15 residues. In DNA form, the CDR3 reads TGTGCCAGCAGCCCCTCAGGAGGCTGGACAGATACGCAGTATTTT. Its protein product is CASSPSGGWTDTQYF.

The J gene is TRBJ2-7, the V gene TRBV27; the D is unclear. V shed 2 bases and J shed 7 bases, with 12 bases lying between them. Germline assignment: CDR1 MNHEY and CDR2 SMNVEV (reference sequence). The CDR3 has 13 amino acids. The CDR3 coding sequence is TGTGCCAGCAGTTTAGTCTCCGGTTGGGAGCAGTACTTC. This translates into CASSLVSGWEQYF.

The gene calls are TRBV24-1 and TRBJ2-5; 7 bases map to TRBD2. The V gene's germline CDR1 is KGHDR and CDR2 SFDVKD. Germline trimming cut 2 bases from V and 5 bases from J; bases unmatched to any gene: 10. The length of the CDR3 is 16 residues. CDR3 sequence reads: CATSDSEAGAWETQYF. CDR3 sequence (DNA): TGTGCCACCAGTGATTCCGAGGCGGGAGCTTGGGAGACCCAGTACTTC.

The chain joins TRBV9 to TRBJ1-2; a possible D gene is TRBD1 (6 bases). CDR1 and CDR2 from the germline V gene are SGDLS and YYNGEE. The CDR3 totals 16 residues. Trimming took 3 bases from V and 5 from J, leaving 20 bases between them. The CDR3 loop reads CASSAEIRGLGYGYTF. CDR3 DNA: TGTGCCAGCAGCGCGGAAATCAGGGGTCTTGGGTATGGCTACACCTTC.

V gene TRBV11-2 combines with J gene TRBJ2-2, with 7 bases that match TRBD2. V shed 3 bases and J 6 bases; nucleotides not matched to a gene: 4. This CDR3 is 14 amino acids long. Germline V lookup: CDR1 SGHAT, CDR2 FQNNGV. The CDR3 region has the DNA TGTGCCAGCAGCTTTAGGAGCGGGGCCGGGGAGCTGTTTTTT. Translated: CASSFRSGAGELFF.

The chain carries TRBV9 and TRBJ1-5; D is uncertain. The CDR3 has 13 residues. Deletions cut 2 bases from V and 7 bases from J, with 10 bases between. Per the germline V gene, CDR1 is SGDLS and CDR2 is YYNGEE. For the CDR3, the DNA is TGTGCCAGCAGCGTGGGGTCGGGGCAGCCCCAGCATTTT. Residues: CASSVGSGQPQHF. Full variable domain (rest looked up from reference TRBV9 and TRBJ1-5): DSGVTQTPKHLITATGQRVTLRCSPRSGDLSVYWYQQSLDQGLQFLIQYYNGEERAKGNILERFSAQQFPDLHSELNLSSLELGDSALYFCASSVGSGQPQHFGDGTRLSIL.

This chain joins TRBV6-6 and TRBJ2-7, with D maybe TRBD2 (6 bases). Between the trimmed V and J ends, which lost 11 bases and 1 base, there was a span of 21 bases. The germline V gene has CDR1 MNHNY and CDR2 SVGAGI (reference sequence). The CDR3 runs to 15 residues. The CDR3 reads CAAPLRRVGSYEQYF. In DNA, the CDR3 is TGTGCCGCCCCACTTAGGAGGGTAGGGTCCTACGAGCAGTACTTC.

This clone was seen once. V is TRBV7-6 and J is TRBJ2-1; 7 bases are shared with TRBD2. CDR1 is SGHVS, CDR2 FNYEAQ, per germline. The CDR3 has 16 amino acids. V gave up 7 bases and J gave up 3 bases; unmatched junction bases: 12. The CDR3 bases are TGTGCCAGCACCCAATCGGCTAGCGGACACTACAATGAGCAGTTCTTC. Its protein is CASTQSASGHYNEQFF. The variable domain in full, completed from reference TRBV7-6 and TRBJ2-1, reads GAGVSQSPRYKVTKRGQDVALRCDPISGHVSLYWYRQALGQGPEFLTYFNYEAQQDKSGLPNDRFSAERPEGSISTLTIQRTEQRDSAMYRCASTQSASGHYNEQFFGPGTRLTVL.